A selection of T cell receptor beta chains follows, all from one sample in a study of identical twins. One entry per CDR3 protein, called by TCRdb with MiXCR from the 5' RACE reads. Among just under 650,000 distinct CDR3 sequences listed, about 7.6% were seen once. The same data also went into a second study, on yellow fever vaccine responses in identical twins.

Material for sequencing was PBMCs. These receptors came from a woman under 30 in good health. Each CDR3 is given with its conserved first and last residue. The order of the fields is V gene, clone size, CDR3 length, D gene, J gene, CDR3 DNA, CDR3 protein. The D gene is left open where the match is weak. Some rows mark clone size as missing; the rest say once, few, many or name a class of expanded clone.

v_gene: TRBV20-1
abundance: .
len: 14
d_gene: TRBD2
j_gene: TRBJ2-1
CDR3nt: TGCAGTGCCCCAGCGGGAATTCCCTACAATGAGCAGTTCTTC
CDR3aa: CSAPAGIPYNEQFF

v_gene: TRBV29-1
abundance: many
len: 13
d_gene: TRBD2
j_gene: TRBJ2-1
CDR3nt: TGCAGCGGGACGGGACTAGCGAACAATGAGCAGTTCTTC
CDR3aa: CSGTGLANNEQFF

v_gene: TRBV5-1
abundance: .
len: 18
d_gene: .
j_gene: TRBJ1-1
CDR3nt: TGCGCCAGCAGGCTTGGCTTCCTCATTTCGAGAGGAGGCACTGAAGCTTTCTTT
CDR3aa: CASRLGFLISRGGTEAFF

v_gene: TRBV6-2/TRBV6-3
abundance: .
len: 12
d_gene: .
j_gene: TRBJ2-3
CDR3nt: TGTGCCAGCAAGGGCAACGCAGATACGCAGTATTTT
CDR3aa: CASKGNADTQYF

v_gene: TRBV7-6
abundance: .
len: 15
d_gene: .
j_gene: TRBJ1-3
CDR3nt: TGTGCCAGCAGCTTAGGCAGGGCCAGCGGAAACACCATATATTTT
CDR3aa: CASSLGRASGNTIYF

v_gene: TRBV14
abundance: many
len: 14
d_gene: .
j_gene: TRBJ2-7
CDR3nt: TGTGCCAGCAGCCGCACCACCCCTCCGGAGGAGCAGTACTTC
CDR3aa: CASSRTTPPEEQYF

v_gene: TRBV5-1
abundance: few
len: 15
d_gene: .
j_gene: TRBJ2-1
CDR3nt: TGCGCCAGCAGCCCGCTCCGGGGTTATAACAATGAGCAGTTCTTC
CDR3aa: CASSPLRGYNNEQFF

v_gene: TRBV27
abundance: .
len: 14
d_gene: TRBD1
j_gene: TRBJ2-1
CDR3nt: TGTGCCAGCAACCTACAGGGGGCAGGCAATGAGCAGTTCTTC
CDR3aa: CASNLQGAGNEQFF

v_gene: TRBV7-9
abundance: .
len: 14
d_gene: .
j_gene: TRBJ2-7
CDR3nt: TGTGCCAGCAGCCCCTCTGGGGGAGGTTACGAGCAGTACTTC
CDR3aa: CASSPSGGGYEQYF

v_gene: TRBV20-1
abundance: .
len: 14
d_gene: TRBD1
j_gene: TRBJ2-4
CDR3nt: TGCAGTGCTAGGGGAGACAGGGGCAAAAACATTCAGTACTTC
CDR3aa: CSARGDRGKNIQYF

v_gene: TRBV2
abundance: few
len: 13
d_gene: .
j_gene: TRBJ2-7
CDR3nt: TGTGCCAGCGATCAGGGGTTAGCTTACGAGCAGTACTTC
CDR3aa: CASDQGLAYEQYF

v_gene: TRBV28
abundance: .
len: 15
d_gene: .
j_gene: TRBJ2-3
CDR3nt: TGTGCCAGCAGTCCCGGTAGACTCCTCACAGATACGCAGTATTTT
CDR3aa: CASSPGRLLTDTQYF

v_gene: TRBV9
abundance: many
len: 15
d_gene: .
j_gene: TRBJ2-1
CDR3nt: TGTGCCAGCAGCGTATTGGCGGGAAAGGGGAATGAGCAGTTCTTC
CDR3aa: CASSVLAGKGNEQFF

v_gene: TRBV15
abundance: .
len: 16
d_gene: .
j_gene: TRBJ2-2
CDR3nt: TGTGCCACCAGCATTAGAGGACAGCTGAACACCGGGGAGCTGTTTTTT
CDR3aa: CATSIRGQLNTGELFF

v_gene: TRBV5-4
abundance: few
len: 14
d_gene: TRBD1
j_gene: TRBJ1-1
CDR3nt: TGTGCCAGCAGCCAGGGGGCCGGGGACACTGAAGCTTTCTTT
CDR3aa: CASSQGAGDTEAFF

v_gene: TRBV6-2/TRBV6-3
abundance: .
len: 11
d_gene: .
j_gene: TRBJ2-1
CDR3nt: TGTGCCAGCAGTTACCCAAGCATGCAGTTCTTC
CDR3aa: CASSYPSMQFF

v_gene: TRBV7-8
abundance: few
len: 16
d_gene: TRBD2
j_gene: TRBJ2-3
CDR3nt: TGTGCCAGCAGCTTAGGAGAGCTAGCGGGAACAGATACGCAGTATTTT
CDR3aa: CASSLGELAGTDTQYF

v_gene: TRBV14
abundance: .
len: 15
d_gene: .
j_gene: TRBJ2-3
CDR3nt: TGTGCCAGCAGCCACTGGGGACACGACACAGATACGCAGTATTTT
CDR3aa: CASSHWGHDTDTQYF